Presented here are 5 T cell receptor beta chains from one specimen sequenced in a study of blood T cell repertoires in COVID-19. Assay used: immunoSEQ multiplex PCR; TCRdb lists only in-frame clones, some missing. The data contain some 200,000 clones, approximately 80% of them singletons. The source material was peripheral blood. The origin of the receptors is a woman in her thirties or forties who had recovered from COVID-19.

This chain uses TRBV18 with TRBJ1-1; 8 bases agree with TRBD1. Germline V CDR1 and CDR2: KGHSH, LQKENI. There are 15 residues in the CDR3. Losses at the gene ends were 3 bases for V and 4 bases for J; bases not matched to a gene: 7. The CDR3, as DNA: TGTGCCAGCTCACCGCAGACAGGGGTGAGCACTGAAGCTTTCTTT. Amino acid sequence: CASSPQTGVSTEAFF.

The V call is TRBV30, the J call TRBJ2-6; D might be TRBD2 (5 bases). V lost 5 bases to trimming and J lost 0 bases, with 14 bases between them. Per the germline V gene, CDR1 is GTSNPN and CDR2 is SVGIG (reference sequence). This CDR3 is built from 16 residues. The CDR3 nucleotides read TGTGCCTGGGCTCAATTGCGGGCCTCTGGGGCCAACGTCCTGACTTTC. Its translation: CAWAQLRASGANVLTF.

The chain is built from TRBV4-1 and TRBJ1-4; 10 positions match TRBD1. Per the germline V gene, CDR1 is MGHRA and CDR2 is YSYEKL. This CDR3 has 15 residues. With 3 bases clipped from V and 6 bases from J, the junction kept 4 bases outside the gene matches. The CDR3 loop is CASSHTGTGDEKLFF. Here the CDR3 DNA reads TGCGCCAGCAGCCACACCGGGACAGGGGATGAAAAACTGTTTTTT.

Here the CDR3 DNA reads TGTGCCAGCAGCCGGACAGGGGGCTCTCTCGGCTACGAGCAGTACTTC. Amino acids: CASSRTGGSLGYEQYF. The chain links TRBV3-1 (or the pseudogene TRBV3-2) to TRBJ2-7, with 11 bases lining up with TRBD1. The CDR3 extends over 16 amino acids. Germline V gene sequence: CDR1 LGHDT, CDR2 YNNKEL (reference sequence). V lost 4 bases and J lost 3; bases outside the gene matches: 8.

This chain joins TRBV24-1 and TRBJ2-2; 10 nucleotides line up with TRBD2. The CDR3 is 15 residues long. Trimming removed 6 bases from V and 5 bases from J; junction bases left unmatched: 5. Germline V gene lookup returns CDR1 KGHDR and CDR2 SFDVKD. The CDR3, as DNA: TGTGCCACCAGTACCGGGACTAGCGATACCGGGGAGCTGTTTTTT. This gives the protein CATSTGTSDTGELFF.